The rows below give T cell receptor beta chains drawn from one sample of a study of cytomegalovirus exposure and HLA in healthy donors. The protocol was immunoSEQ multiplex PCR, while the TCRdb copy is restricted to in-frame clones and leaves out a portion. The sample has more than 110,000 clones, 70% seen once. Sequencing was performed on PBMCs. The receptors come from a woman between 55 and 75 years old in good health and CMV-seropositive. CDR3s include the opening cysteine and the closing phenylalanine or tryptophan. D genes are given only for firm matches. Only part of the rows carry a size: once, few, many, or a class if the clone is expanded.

DNA: TGCGCCAGCAGCTTGGTGCGACTACGCACAGATACGCAGTATTTT; CDR3: CASSLVRLRTDTQYF; size: few; V: TRBV5-1; D: .; J: TRBJ2-3
DNA: TGTGCCAGTAGTAGTTGGGACAGCCGAGACACTGAAGCTTTCTTT; CDR3: CASSSWDSRDTEAFF; size: .; V: TRBV19; D: TRBD1; J: TRBJ1-1
DNA: TGCAGTGCTAGTAATTATGAAAAACTGTTTTTT; CDR3: CSASNYEKLFF; size: .; V: TRBV20-1; D: .; J: TRBJ1-4
DNA: TGCGCCAGCAGCCCAGCGGGAGGAGAGACCCAGTACTTC; CDR3: CASSPAGGETQYF; size: few; V: TRBV5-1; D: TRBD2; J: TRBJ2-5
DNA: TGTGCCAGCAGTACCAGTCTACAGGGGGTTAATGAAAAACTGTTTTTT; CDR3: CASSTSLQGVNEKLFF; size: .; V: TRBV2; D: TRBD1; J: TRBJ1-4
DNA: TGCAGCGTTTTAGCGGGACCAGGCAATGAGCAGTTCTTC; CDR3: CSVLAGPGNEQFF; size: .; V: TRBV29-1; D: TRBD2; J: TRBJ2-1
DNA: TGCGCCAGCAGCTTGGGGGGCACGCAATCAGATACGCAGTATTTT; CDR3: CASSLGGTQSDTQYF; size: .; V: TRBV5-1; D: .; J: TRBJ2-3
DNA: TGTGCCAGCAGCAGGACAGGGGGGGGCGAAAAACTGTTTTTT; CDR3: CASSRTGGGEKLFF; size: .; V: TRBV7-9; D: TRBD1; J: TRBJ1-4
DNA: TGTGCCAGCAGTTTATCAGGGGCGGGCCAGCCCCAGCATTTT; CDR3: CASSLSGAGQPQHF; size: .; V: TRBV28; D: .; J: TRBJ1-5
DNA: TGTGCCAGCAGTCACCAGGTAGCGGGCTCCTACGAGCAGTACTTC; CDR3: CASSHQVAGSYEQYF; size: few; V: TRBV6-1; D: TRBD2; J: TRBJ2-7
DNA: TGCGCCAGCAGCTTGGCCGGACTAGCGGCTAACACCGGGGAGCTGTTTTTT; CDR3: CASSLAGLAANTGELFF; size: .; V: TRBV5-1; D: TRBD2; J: TRBJ2-2
DNA: TGCGCCAGCAGGAACCCGGGACAGGGCACAACCGGAAACTATGGCTACACCTTC; CDR3: CASRNPGQGTTGNYGYTF; size: .; V: TRBV4-1; D: TRBD1; J: TRBJ1-2
DNA: TGTGCCAGCAGCTTGGGGACAGGCCCCACAGATACGCAGTATTTT; CDR3: CASSLGTGPTDTQYF; size: .; V: TRBV11-3; D: TRBD1; J: TRBJ2-3
DNA: TGTGCCAGCTCACCTACCGGGACAGGGGGCTGGGGCGAGCAGTTCTTC; CDR3: CASSPTGTGGWGEQFF; size: few; V: TRBV18; D: TRBD1; J: TRBJ2-1
DNA: TGTGCCAGCAGCACCCGGGACAGGGTGGAGACCCAGTACTTC; CDR3: CASSTRDRVETQYF; size: few; V: TRBV5-6; D: TRBD1; J: TRBJ2-5
DNA: TGTGCCACCAGCCTAGGTGGCAACTATGGCTACACCTTC; CDR3: CATSLGGNYGYTF; size: .; V: TRBV15; D: .; J: TRBJ1-2
DNA: TGTGCCAGCAGCCCCACGACTAGCGGGAGATTCCACGAGCAGTACTTC; CDR3: CASSPTTSGRFHEQYF; size: .; V: TRBV4-2; D: TRBD2; J: TRBJ2-7
DNA: TGTGCCTGGAGTGCGGACGGAGGTTCAACTAATGAAAAACTGTTTTTT; CDR3: CAWSADGGSTNEKLFF; size: .; V: TRBV30; D: .; J: TRBJ1-4
DNA: TGCGCCAGCAGCTTAGCGGCGAACACCGGGGAGCTGTTTTTT; CDR3: CASSLAANTGELFF; size: .; V: TRBV4-1; D: .; J: TRBJ2-2
DNA: TGTGCCAGTAATCCCGGGGGCGGGAGCTCTGAAGCTTTCTTT; CDR3: CASNPGGGSSEAFF; size: .; V: TRBV19; D: .; J: TRBJ1-1
DNA: TGTGCCAGCAGCTTCCAGGGCTCCCCCTCCTACAATGAGCAGTTCTTC; CDR3: CASSFQGSPSYNEQFF; size: .; V: TRBV5-4; D: .; J: TRBJ2-1
DNA: TGTGCCAGCAGCTTAGAACGGGGGGCGAACACTGAAGCTTTCTTT; CDR3: CASSLERGANTEAFF; size: .; V: TRBV13; D: .; J: TRBJ1-1
DNA: TGTGCCAGTATTGGGACTAGCGCTAGCTCCTACAATGAGCAGTTCTTC; CDR3: CASIGTSASSYNEQFF; size: .; V: TRBV19; D: TRBD2; J: TRBJ2-1
DNA: TGTGCCAGCAGCTTCGGAAAGGGAGAGGGCTACGAGCAGTACTTC; CDR3: CASSFGKGEGYEQYF; size: .; V: TRBV7-9; D: .; J: TRBJ2-7
DNA: TGTGCCAGCAGCTTCAGCGGGACTAGCGGGAGGCCCGGGGAGCTGTTTTTT; CDR3: CASSFSGTSGRPGELFF; size: .; V: TRBV11-2; D: TRBD2; J: TRBJ2-2
DNA: TGTGCCAGCACCTCCTCGGGTAGCGGAGCCTACGAGCAGTACTTC; CDR3: CASTSSGSGAYEQYF; size: .; V: TRBV6-5; D: .; J: TRBJ2-7
DNA: TGTGCCAGCGGACGGGGAGAGACCGGGGAGCTGTTTTTT; CDR3: CASGRGETGELFF; size: .; V: TRBV9; D: .; J: TRBJ2-2
DNA: TGTGCCTGGAGTGACCGGGACAGGGGTTGGGGTGGCTACACCTTC; CDR3: CAWSDRDRGWGGYTF; size: .; V: TRBV30; D: TRBD1; J: TRBJ1-2
DNA: TGTGCCAGCAGTTGGACTAGCGGGGGCACAGATACGCAGTATTTT; CDR3: CASSWTSGGTDTQYF; size: .; V: TRBV6-4; D: TRBD2; J: TRBJ2-3
DNA: TGTGCCAGCAGTTCCACGGGCCAGGGGGAAGGGACCCAGTACTTC; CDR3: CASSSTGQGEGTQYF; size: .; V: TRBV28; D: TRBD1; J: TRBJ2-5
DNA: TGTGCCAGCTCACCAGTAGCGGGAGGCACAGATACGCAGTATTTT; CDR3: CASSPVAGGTDTQYF; size: .; V: TRBV18; D: TRBD2; J: TRBJ2-3
DNA: TGCGCCAGCAGCCAAGGGACTAGCCGCTCCTACGAGCAGTACTTC; CDR3: CASSQGTSRSYEQYF; size: .; V: TRBV4-1; D: TRBD2; J: TRBJ2-7
DNA: TGTGCCAGCAGCCCTGGGACTAGCGGGAGGGCCAATTACAATGAGCAGTTCTTC; CDR3: CASSPGTSGRANYNEQFF; size: .; V: TRBV7-6; D: TRBD2; J: TRBJ2-1
DNA: TGTGCCAGCAGCTTAGTGGGGGGGGGCGGTACTTTCTTT; CDR3: CASSLVGGGGTFF; size: .; V: TRBV7-2; D: .; J: TRBJ1-1
DNA: TGTGCCAGCAGACCGCGGACAGAATCGACTGAAGCTTTCTTT; CDR3: CASRPRTESTEAFF; size: once; V: TRBV6-5; D: .; J: TRBJ1-1
DNA: TGTGCCAGTAGTTCCCCGGACAGGGGGCTGTATCAGCCCCAGCATTTT; CDR3: CASSSPDRGLYQPQHF; size: .; V: TRBV19; D: TRBD1; J: TRBJ1-5
DNA: TGTGCCAGCAGCGGTCCGGGACATGGCTCTGGGGCCAACGTCCTGACTTTC; CDR3: CASSGPGHGSGANVLTF; size: .; V: TRBV5-5; D: .; J: TRBJ2-6
DNA: TGCGCCAGCAGCTCTACTAGCGGGAGGGCCAGGAATGAGCAGTTCTTC; CDR3: CASSSTSGRARNEQFF; size: .; V: TRBV5-1; D: TRBD2; J: TRBJ2-1
DNA: TGTGCCAGCAGTTCATATCCTAGCGGGAGGAAATACAATGAGCAGTTCTTC; CDR3: CASSSYPSGRKYNEQFF; size: .; V: TRBV27; D: TRBD2; J: TRBJ2-1
DNA: TGTGCCAGCAGCGTAGTGGAGCGGAACACTGAAGCTTTCTTT; CDR3: CASSVVERNTEAFF; size: few; V: TRBV9; D: .; J: TRBJ1-1
DNA: TGCGCCAGCAGCTTGGCCTCCAGCCACAGGGCGACGAACACTGAAGCTTTCTTT; CDR3: CASSLASSHRATNTEAFF; size: .; V: TRBV5-1; D: .; J: TRBJ1-1
DNA: TGTGCCAGCAGCTTGGCGGGATATTCTGGGGAGCAGTACTTC; CDR3: CASSLAGYSGEQYF; size: .; V: TRBV5-4; D: .; J: TRBJ2-7
DNA: TGTGCCAGCAGCTTAGCGCCTATCTCCCACACTGAAGCTTTCTTT; CDR3: CASSLAPISHTEAFF; size: few; V: TRBV7-8; D: .; J: TRBJ1-1
DNA: TGTGCCAGCAGCGTAGTTGGGACAAACACAGATACGCAGTATTTT; CDR3: CASSVVGTNTDTQYF; size: .; V: TRBV9; D: .; J: TRBJ2-3
DNA: TGTGCCAGCAGTTTCATAGGGGGCCCTGAAGCTTTCTTT; CDR3: CASSFIGGPEAFF; size: .; V: TRBV27; D: TRBD1; J: TRBJ1-1
DNA: TGTGCCAGCAGTCTGAGTCGCTACGAGCAGTACTTC; CDR3: CASSLSRYEQYF; size: few; V: TRBV28; D: .; J: TRBJ2-7
DNA: TGTGCCAGCAGTTACGGGACAGGGAATCAGCCCCAGCATTTT; CDR3: CASSYGTGNQPQHF; size: .; V: TRBV6-6; D: TRBD1; J: TRBJ1-5
DNA: TGTGCCAGCAGCCAACAGGGGGCTCAAGAGACCCAGTACTTC; CDR3: CASSQQGAQETQYF; size: .; V: TRBV5-4; D: TRBD1; J: TRBJ2-5